Following are 7 T cell receptor beta chains from one sample sequenced in a study of identical twins (dated by TCRdb to 2016 to 2017). Libraries were constructed by 5' RACE. The listed sequencing device is Illumina HiSeq 2000. The raw public data were reprocessed by TCRdb itself: fastp quality trimming at Q25, MiXCR clonotype calling, in-frame beta chains only. Every distinct CDR3 protein forms one entry, paired with its most common genes and DNA. In this sample the table shows about 470,000 distinct CDR3 sequences, 24% of which occur a single time. The ten largest clones add up to 2.9% of the sample. This same sample was also taken into another study, of T cells expressing NK-cell markers.

The sequencing input was CD4+ T cells sorted from blood. These receptors originate from a woman between 18 and 29 years old in good health.

The V and J genes are TRBV15 and TRBJ2-7, with D unresolved. Germline CDR1 LNHNV, CDR2 YYDKDF (reference sequence). This CDR3 spans 14 amino acids. The V and J ends lost 1 base and 0 bases respectively, with 7 bases between them. Here the CDR3 reads CATSRGAGSYEQYF. CDR3 bases: TGTGCCACCAGCAGAGGGGCCGGCTCCTACGAGCAGTACTTC.

This clonotype was detected only a few times. V is TRBV20-1 and J is TRBJ1-2, with D maybe TRBD1 (5 bases). V was cut by 3 bases and J by 3 bases, with 14 bases left in between. The CDR3 totals 14 residues. The germline gives CDR1 DFQATT, CDR2 SNEGSKA (reference sequence). CDR3 residues: CSASWTPPDYGYTF. Written as DNA, the CDR3 is TGCAGTGCTAGTTGGACACCGCCTGACTATGGCTACACCTTC.

The chain uses TRBV5-1 and TRBJ2-1; no firm D call. Germline V gives CDR1 SGHRS, CDR2 YFSETQ. The length of the CDR3 is 16 residues. The V and J ends lost 3 bases and 2 bases respectively, with 15 bases between them. CDR3: CASSSTASSPYNEQFF. The CDR3 DNA reads TGCGCCAGCAGCTCTACAGCATCCAGCCCCTACAATGAGCAGTTCTTC. Full variable domain (outside the CDR3, taken from reference TRBV5-1 and TRBJ2-1): KAGVTQTPRYLIKTRGQQVTLSCSPISGHRSVSWYQQTPGQGLQFLFEYFSETQRNKGNFPGRFSGRQFSNSRSEMNVSTLELGDSALYLCASSSTASSPYNEQFFGPGTRLTVL.

The chain recombines TRBV5-8 with TRBJ2-3; no clear D. V lost 4 bases and J lost 2, with 11 bases in between. The germline V gene has CDR1 SGHTS and CDR2 YDEGEE. The CDR3 extends over 14 amino acids. In DNA form, the CDR3 reads TGTGCCAGCAGCCTTTCGCTACTCACAGATACGCAGTATTTT. Translating it yields CASSLSLLTDTQYF.

This clonotype was recorded a few times. The J gene is TRBJ2-2, the V gene TRBV5-1; D may be TRBD1 (6 bases). Germline V gene lookup returns CDR1 SGHRS and CDR2 YFSETQ. V lost 3 bases and J lost 0, with 15 bases in between. The CDR3 runs 17 residues. The chain's CDR3 is CASSSTGTPSNTGELFF. As DNA, the CDR3 is TGCGCCAGCAGCTCTACCGGGACACCATCGAACACCGGGGAGCTGTTTTTT.

Concerning this clonotype itself: The junction does not match germline at one end; this may be a read error. V and J are TRBV5-1 and TRBJ1-1, with D hard to call. The CDR3 spans 14 residues. Germline V lookup: CDR1 SGHRS, CDR2 YFSETQ. The CDR3 region has the DNA TGCGCCAGCAGCACCGGAGACCAGACACGGTGGGCCCTCTTT. Amino acid sequence: CASSTGDQTRWALF. Drawing the rest from reference TRBV5-1 and TRBJ1-1, the complete variable domain is KAGVTQTPRYLIKTRGQQVTLSCSPISGHRSVSWYQQTPGQGLQFLFEYFSETQRNKGNFPGRFSGRQFSNSRSEMNVSTLELGDSALYLCASSTGDQTRWALFGQGTRLTVV.

The table lists this clonotype with a few counts. The chain's CDR3 is CASSPQASSREQYF. CDR3 sequence (DNA): TGTGCCAGCAGCCCCCAGGCTTCTTCTCGGGAGCAGTACTTC. The V and J genes are TRBV7-9 and TRBJ2-7; D is unresolved. Germline values: CDR1 SEHNR, CDR2 FQNEAQ (reference sequence). Between the trimmed V and J ends, which lost 5 bases and 7 bases, there was a span of 18 bases. The CDR3 consists of 14 residues.